This T cell receptor (beta chain) was recorded in a study of shared clonotypes between healthy human individuals. Study-wide results and limits: All-four-donor shared clonotypes had higher generation probabilities than non-shared clonotypes did. Sharing across four donors was highest in naive CD4 (roughly 5%) and lowest in memory CD8 (roughly 0.4%). As a rule, naive subsets had a larger estimated richness than memory subsets.

Concerning this clone: Its antigen is undetermined.

The CDR3 totals 12 residues. Germline CDR1 and CDR2: SGHDT and YYEEEE. V gave up 4 bases and J gave up 4 bases, with 8 bases separating them. Several immunoSEQ 96-well plates shared each subset's DNA, each plate a replicate. TCRdb's table, derived via immunoSEQ multiplex PCR, lists solely in-frame clones and lacks some. The sample yields 2 million to 2.5 million clones, 85% to 95% seen once. This clonotype originated in a man aged 18 to 30 in good health. Some clones in this sample may be carry-over from other donors' samples. The J gene is TRBJ1-2, the V gene TRBV5-6; D not resolved. Input material: naive CD4+ T cells from PBMCs. Subset indicated: CD45RA+ positively selected. Written as DNA, the CDR3 is TGTGCCAGCAGCAGACCAAGCTATGGCTACACCTTC. Amino acids: CASSRPSYGYTF.